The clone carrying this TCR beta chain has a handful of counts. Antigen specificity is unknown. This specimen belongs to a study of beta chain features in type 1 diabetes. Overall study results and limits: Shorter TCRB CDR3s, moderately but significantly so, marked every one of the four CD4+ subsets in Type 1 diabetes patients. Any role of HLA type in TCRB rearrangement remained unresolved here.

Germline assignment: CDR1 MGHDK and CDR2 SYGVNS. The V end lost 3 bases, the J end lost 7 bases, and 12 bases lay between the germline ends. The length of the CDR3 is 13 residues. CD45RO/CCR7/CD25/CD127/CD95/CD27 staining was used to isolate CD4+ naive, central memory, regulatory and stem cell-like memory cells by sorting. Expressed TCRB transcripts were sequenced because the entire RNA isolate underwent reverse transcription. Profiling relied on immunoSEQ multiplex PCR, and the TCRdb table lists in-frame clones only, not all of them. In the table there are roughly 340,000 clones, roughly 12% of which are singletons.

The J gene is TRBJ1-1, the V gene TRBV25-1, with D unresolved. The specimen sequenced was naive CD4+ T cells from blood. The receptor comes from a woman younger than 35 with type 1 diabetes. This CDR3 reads CASSDVGVGEAFF. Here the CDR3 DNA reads TGTGCCAGCAGTGACGTCGGGGTAGGTGAAGCTTTCTTT.